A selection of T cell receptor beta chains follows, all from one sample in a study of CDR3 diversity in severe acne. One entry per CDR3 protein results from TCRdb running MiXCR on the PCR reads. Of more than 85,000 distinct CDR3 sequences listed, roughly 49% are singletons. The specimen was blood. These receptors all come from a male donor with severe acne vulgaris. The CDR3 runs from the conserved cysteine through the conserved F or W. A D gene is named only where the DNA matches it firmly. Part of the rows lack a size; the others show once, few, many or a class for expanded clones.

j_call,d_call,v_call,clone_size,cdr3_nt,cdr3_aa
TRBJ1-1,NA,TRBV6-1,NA,TGTGCCAGCAGTGAAGCCATGAACACTGAAGCTTTCTTT,CASSEAMNTEAFF
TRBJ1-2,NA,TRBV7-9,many,TGTGCCAGCAGCTTGGCGGGCGAAGGCTACACCTTC,CASSLAGEGYTF
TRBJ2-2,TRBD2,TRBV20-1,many,TGCAGTGCTAGACCCGGGGGGAGAGGGAGCGGGAGCACCGGGGAGCTGTTTTTT,CSARPGGRGSGSTGELFF
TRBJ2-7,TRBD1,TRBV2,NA,TGTGCCAGCAGTGAAGCGCTTCAAGGGGGACAGGTGTCCTACGAGCAGTACTTC,CASSEALQGGQVSYEQYF
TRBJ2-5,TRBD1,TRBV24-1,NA,TGTGCCACCAGAGACAGGGCTGGGGAAGAGACCCAGTACTTC,CATRDRAGEETQYF
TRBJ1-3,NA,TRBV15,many,TGTGCCACCAGCAGAGATCGGGGACGTGGAAACACCATATATTTT,CATSRDRGRGNTIYF
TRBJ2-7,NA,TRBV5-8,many,TGTGCCAGCAGCTTGGATTGGCGGTTGGGTGGGGAGCAGTACTTC,CASSLDWRLGGEQYF
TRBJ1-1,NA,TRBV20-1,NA,TGCAGTGCTACTGGACGCGTCGGGAGCACTGAAGCTTTCTTT,CSATGRVGSTEAFF
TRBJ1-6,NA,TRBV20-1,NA,TGCAGTGCCACCGGGCCCCTCCACTTT,CSATGPLHF
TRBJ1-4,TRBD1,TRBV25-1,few,TGTGCCAGCAGTGAAAAGGACAGGGGGAATGAAAAACTGTTTTTT,CASSEKDRGNEKLFF
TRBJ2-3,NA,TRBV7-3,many,TGTGCCAGCAGCTCCTCGGTTCCGGATACGCAGTATTTT,CASSSSVPDTQYF
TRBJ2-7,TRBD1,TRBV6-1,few,TGTGCCAGCAGGGCCGGGACAGCCTACGAGCAGTACTTC,CASRAGTAYEQYF
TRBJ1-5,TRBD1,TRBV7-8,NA,TGTGCCAGCAGCTTTGGACAGGGACAGCCCCAGCATTTT,CASSFGQGQPQHF
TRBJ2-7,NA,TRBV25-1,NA,TGTGCCAGTAGTGTAACTAACTCCTACGAGCAGTACTTC,CASSVTNSYEQYF
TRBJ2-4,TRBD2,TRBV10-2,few,TGCGCCAGCAGAGAGACCCTAGCGGGGGAGCCGTTAGCCAAAAACATTCAGTACTTC,CASRETLAGEPLAKNIQYF
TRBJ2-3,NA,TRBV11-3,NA,TGTGCCAGCAGCTTAGGAAGTAGCACAGATACGCAGTATTTT,CASSLGSSTDTQYF
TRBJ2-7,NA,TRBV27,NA,TGTGCCAGCAGTTCCCCCTTGGGTTGGTACGAGCAGTACTTC,CASSSPLGWYEQYF
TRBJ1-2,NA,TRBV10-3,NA,TGTGCCATCAGTGGAAGAGGGGTCGACTATGGCTACACCTTC,CAISGRGVDYGYTF
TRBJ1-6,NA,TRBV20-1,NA,TGCAGTGCTAGAGAAATGTGGAAGACAGAGGATTCACCCCTCCACTTT,CSAREMWKTEDSPLHF
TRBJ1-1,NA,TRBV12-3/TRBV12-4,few,TGTGCCAGCACCATCCGGGACATCACTGAAGCTTTCTTT,CASTIRDITEAFF
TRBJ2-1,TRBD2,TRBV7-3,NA,TGTGCCAGCAGCTTACTAGCGGGAGGGCACTGGGTCTTC,CASSLLAGGHWVF
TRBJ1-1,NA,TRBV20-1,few,TGCAGTGCCCGTCCCGGGGCAGGGACCACTGAAGCTTTCTTT,CSARPGAGTTEAFF
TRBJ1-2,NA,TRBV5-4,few,TGTGCCAGCAGCCCGGACTTTACGGGGCTATTTCCTATGTATGGCTACACCTTC,CASSPDFTGLFPMYGYTF
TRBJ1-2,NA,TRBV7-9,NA,TGTGCCAGCAGAGACGGGGTCGGATATGGCTACACCTTC,CASRDGVGYGYTF
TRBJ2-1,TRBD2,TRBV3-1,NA,TGTGCCAGCAGCCCGGGACTAGCGGGAGTAGTTGATGAGCAGTTCTTC,CASSPGLAGVVDEQFF
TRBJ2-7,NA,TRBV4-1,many,TGCGCCAGCAGCTTAGGAGGGGGCACAGGTGCCTACGAGCAGTACTTC,CASSLGGGTGAYEQYF
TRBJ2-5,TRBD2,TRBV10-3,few,TGTGCCAGCAGCTGGCGGGGCGGGAGTGGGGAGACCCAGTACTTC,CASSWRGGSGETQYF
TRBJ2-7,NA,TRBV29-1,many,TGCAGCGTTGAATACTTGGACAGCTCCTACGAGCAGTACTTC,CSVEYLDSSYEQYF
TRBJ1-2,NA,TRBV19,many,TGTGCCAGTTCAGGGGCAGGAGGCTACACCTTC,CASSGAGGYTF
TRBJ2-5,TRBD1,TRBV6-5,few,TGTGCCAGCAGTCCCCTGGGACAGGGACAGACCCAGTACTTC,CASSPLGQGQTQYF
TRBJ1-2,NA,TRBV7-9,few,TGTGCCAGCAGCTTTATCGGGGAAGGAGGCTATGGCTACACCTTC,CASSFIGEGGYGYTF
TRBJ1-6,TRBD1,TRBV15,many,TGTGCCACCAGCAGAGACAGGGGGCCTTCTTCACCCCTCCACTTT,CATSRDRGPSSPLHF
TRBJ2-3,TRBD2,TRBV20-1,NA,TGCAGTGCTAGAGGAGAGTTGAGCGGGAGGCTGAGCACAGATACGCAGTATTTT,CSARGELSGRLSTDTQYF
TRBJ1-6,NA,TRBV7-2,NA,TGTGCCAGCAGCTTTCTCCCCAGGGTTAATTCACCCCTCCACTTT,CASSFLPRVNSPLHF
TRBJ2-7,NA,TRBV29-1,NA,TGCAGCGTTGAAGTGGCTAGCTCCTACGAGCAGTACTTC,CSVEVASSYEQYF
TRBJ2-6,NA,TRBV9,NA,TGTGCCAGCAGCCAAGTGCACTCTGGGGCCAACGTCCTGACTTTC,CASSQVHSGANVLTF
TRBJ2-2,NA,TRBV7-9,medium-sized,TGTGCCAGCAGCCACAGGTACACCGGGGAGCTGTTTTTT,CASSHRYTGELFF
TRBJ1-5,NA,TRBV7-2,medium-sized,TGTGCCAGCAGCTTAGCTTTCAACGAGCCCCAGCATTTT,CASSLAFNEPQHF
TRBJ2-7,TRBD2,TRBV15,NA,TGTGCCACCAGCAGCCCGGGTGGGGGGGCCTACGAGCAGTACTTC,CATSSPGGGAYEQYF
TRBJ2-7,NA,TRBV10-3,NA,TGTGCCAGCAGTTCGCGCGGGTACCCCTACGAGCAGTACTTC,CASSSRGYPYEQYF
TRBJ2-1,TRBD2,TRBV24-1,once,TGTGCCACCAGTGATCTGGGGACTAGCGGGAAATATGAGCAGTTCTTC,CATSDLGTSGKYEQFF
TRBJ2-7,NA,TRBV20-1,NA,TGCAGTGCCTCAGGATTTGCGGGGCCTTACGAGCAGTACTTC,CSASGFAGPYEQYF
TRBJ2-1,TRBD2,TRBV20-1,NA,TGCAGTGCTGGGACTAGCGGGAGGTACAATGAGCAGTTCTTC,CSAGTSGRYNEQFF
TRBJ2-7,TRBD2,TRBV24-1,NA,TGTGCCACCAGTGAAATGGGACTAGCGGGAGGGCCGTCAGAGCAGTACTTC,CATSEMGLAGGPSEQYF
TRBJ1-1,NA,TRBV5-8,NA,TGTGCCAGCAGCGCTAGCGGGAGAGGGACTGAAGCTTTCTTT,CASSASGRGTEAFF
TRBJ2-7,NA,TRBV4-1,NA,TGCGCCAGCAGCCAATCCTGGGTAGCGGCCCCGACAATATACGAGCAGTACTTC,CASSQSWVAAPTIYEQYF
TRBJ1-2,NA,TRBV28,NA,TGTGCCAGCAGATCCGCCCAAGGACAGAACCGACATGGCTACACCTTC,CASRSAQGQNRHGYTF
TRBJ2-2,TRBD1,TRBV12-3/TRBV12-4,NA,TGTGCCAGCAGCAAACATGGGACAGGGAAACCCGGGGAGCTGTTTTTT,CASSKHGTGKPGELFF
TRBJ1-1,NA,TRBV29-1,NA,TGCAGCGTTGGACCACAGGGGAACACTGAAGCTTTCTTT,CSVGPQGNTEAFF
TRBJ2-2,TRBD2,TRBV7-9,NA,TGTGCCAGCAGCGAAAAGTCTAGCGGGATCGCCGGGGAGCTGTTTTTT,CASSEKSSGIAGELFF
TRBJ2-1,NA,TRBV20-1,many,TGCAGTGCTAGAGACTTATCTGGACTCGAGCAGTTCTTC,CSARDLSGLEQFF
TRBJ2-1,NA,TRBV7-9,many,TGTGCCAGCAGCTTTCGGTATGAGCAGTTCTTC,CASSFRYEQFF
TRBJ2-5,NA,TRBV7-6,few,NA,CASSFYICSAHGLAGETQYF